These 3 T cell receptor beta chains share one sample of origin, sequenced in a study of shared clonotypes between healthy human individuals (dated by TCRdb to the early 2020s). The library was generated by the immunoSEQ multiplex PCR assay. The clones in this table, taken by TCRdb from immuneACCESS, are in-frame only. Not every clone is retained; where verified, under half of the shortfall comes from an unresolved V gene, and the cause of the rest is unknown. For this sample there are roughly 2.5 million clones; roughly nine tenths appear just once. Clones ranked in the top ten supply around 0.15% of the sample. Sequencing was performed on naive CD4+ T cells sorted from blood. What this sample's cell subset or site label stands for: CD45RA+ positively selected. These receptor sequences come from a man younger than 35 in good health.

CDR3 nucleotide sequence: TGCGCCAGCAGCCAAACGTTGACCATGAACACTGAAGCTTTCTTT. Amino acid sequence: CASSQTLTMNTEAFF. The rearrangement uses TRBV5-1 and TRBJ1-1; D unclear. The CDR3 runs to 15 residues. V lost 4 bases to trimming and J lost 0 bases, with 13 bases between them. CDR1 and CDR2 (germline): SGHRS, YFSETQ.

The gene calls are TRBV19 and TRBJ1-3, with D possibly TRBD1 on 6 matching bases. The CDR3 consists of 16 residues. The germline V gene encodes CDR1 LNHDA and CDR2 SQIVND (reference sequence). Trimming left V 11 bases short and J 0 bases short, with 20 bases between. This chain's CDR3 is CASQNSGDGSGNTIYF. The CDR3 DNA sequence: TGTGCCTCTCAAAATTCAGGGGACGGCTCTGGAAACACCATATATTTT.

The chain joins TRBV28 to TRBJ2-7; D is uncertain. V lost 7 bases and J 4 bases, leaving 8 bases between the germline ends. Germline lookup yields CDR1 MDHEN and CDR2 SYDVKM. CDR3 size: 11 residues. The CDR3 loop is CASMARYEQYF. CDR3 nucleotide sequence: TGTGCCAGCATGGCGCGTTACGAGCAGTACTTC.